A single sample is the source of the 25 T cell receptor beta chains below, sequenced in a study of human T cells and chemical hapten exposure. TCRdb re-derived calls from the RACE reads in MiXCR, one entry per CDR3 protein. The sample consists of more than 300,000 distinct CDR3 sequences, 5.1% of them appearing once. Described time point: pre-sensitization, week 0. The treatment: therapeutic diphenylcyclopropenone sensitization with weekly scalp DPC. The sample consisted of whole blood, taken in connection with sensitization to the hapten diphenylcyclopropenone (DPC). The receptors originated from a woman between 45 and 60 years old with alopecia areata. Some clones in this sample may be carry-over from other donors' samples.

This chain links TRBV14 with TRBJ2-6; D tentatively fits TRBD1 or TRBD2 (5 bases each). V lost 1 base and J lost 3, with 19 bases in between. The CDR3 consists of 19 residues. Germline V gene data show CDR1 as SGHDN and CDR2 as FVKESK. The CDR3 sequence is CASSQVFSGTTSGANVLTF. CDR3 DNA sequence: TGTGCCAGCAGCCAAGTTTTTTCGGGGACGACCAGTGGGGCCAACGTCCTGACTTTC.

This clonotype was seen many times. This chain links TRBV7-2 with TRBJ2-3; D not certain. Germline V gene sequence: CDR1 SGHTA, CDR2 FQGNSA. The V gene lost 3 bases and the J gene lost 0 bases, with 7 bases spanning the gap. There are 14 residues in the CDR3. This CDR3 reads CASSFFGSTDTQYF. The CDR3, as DNA: TGTGCCAGCAGCTTTTTCGGAAGCACAGATACGCAGTATTTT.

The chain employs TRBV2 and TRBJ2-4; either TRBD1 or TRBD2 may fit D (5 bases each). Per the germline V gene, CDR1 is SNHLY and CDR2 is FYNNEI. The V end was cut by 6 bases, the J end by 2 bases, with 5 bases between. The CDR3 covers 12 residues. The CDR3 loop is CASRGPKNIQYF. The CDR3, as DNA: TGTGCCAGCAGGGGACCCAAAAACATTCAGTACTTC.

The rearrangement links TRBV28 to TRBJ2-4; D is perhaps TRBD1 or TRBD2 (5 bases each). CDR1 MDHEN and CDR2 SYDVKM come from the germline V gene. This CDR3 region has 15 residues. Trimming cost V 2 bases and J 3 bases, with 11 bases left between them. The chain's CDR3 is CASSLGAGGKNIQYF. The CDR3 nucleotides are TGTGCCAGCAGTTTAGGGGCCGGAGGCAAAAACATTCAGTACTTC.

The J gene is TRBJ2-2, the V gene TRBV29-1, with D unresolved. Germline V gene sequence: CDR1 SQVTM, CDR2 ANQGSEA. Between the trimmed V and J ends, which lost 7 bases and 4 bases, there was a span of 7 bases. This CDR3 spans 11 amino acids. CDR3 in DNA: TGCAGCGCTCTTCGCACCGGGGAGCTGTTTTTT. Protein product: CSALRTGELFF.

This clonotype was seen many times. This chain uses TRBV7-2 with TRBJ2-3, with 8 bases fitting TRBD2. V shed 0 bases, J shed 3 bases, and the junction held 5 bases outside the gene matches. CDR1 is SGHTA, CDR2 FQGNSA, per germline. The CDR3 contains 16 residues. CDR3 region: CASSLASGSGTDTQYF. DNA for the CDR3: TGTGCCAGCAGCTTAGCCAGCGGGAGTGGGACAGATACGCAGTATTTT. Supplemented by reference TRBV7-2 and TRBJ2-3, the full variable domain reads GAGVSQSPSNKVTEKGKDVELRCDPISGHTALYWYRQSLGQGLEFLIYFQGNSAPDKSGLPSDRFSAERTGGSVSTLTIQRTQQEDSAVYLCASSLASGSGTDTQYFGPGTRLTVL.

This clonotype was observed a few times. V and J are TRBV7-2 and TRBJ2-2; 9 bases align to TRBD2. There are 16 residues in the CDR3. V lost 5 bases to trimming and J lost 4 bases; unmatched junction nucleotides: 8. From germline, CDR1 is SGHTA and CDR2 FQGNSA. CDR3 nucleotide sequence: TGTGCCAGCAGCCCCCCGACTAGCGGACCCACCGGGGAGCTGTTTTTT. The encoded protein is CASSPPTSGPTGELFF.

This clonotype was found many times. This rearrangement joins TRBV7-9 to TRBJ2-1, with D hard to call. The CDR3 has 16 residues. V was shortened by 3 bases and J by 6 bases, with 18 bases between the two germline ends. From germline, CDR1 is SEHNR and CDR2 FQNEAQ (reference sequence). The CDR3 nucleotides are TGTGCCAGCAGCTTGAAGCTCCTAGTGACGGGCAATGAGCAGTTCTTC. Its protein product is CASSLKLLVTGNEQFF.

This chain joins TRBV5-8 and TRBJ1-5; maybe TRBD1 (5 bases). The CDR3 covers 13 residues. The germline V and J ends were trimmed by 2 bases and 9 bases, with 12 bases remaining between them. Germline assignment: CDR1 SGHTS and CDR2 YDEGEE. Here the CDR3 reads CASSLGHQGPQHF. Here the CDR3 DNA reads TGTGCCAGCAGCTTAGGGCATCAGGGGCCCCAGCATTTT.

There are a few counts of this clonotype. The rearrangement uses TRBV7-2 and TRBJ1-2, with a tentative D call TRBD1 (5 bases). This CDR3 is 16 amino acids long. The germline V gene encodes CDR1 SGHTA and CDR2 FQGNSA. V lost 5 bases and J lost 0, with 16 bases in between. CDR3 sequence: CASSLVGQGTNYGYTF. The CDR3 DNA sequence: TGTGCCAGCAGCCTAGTAGGGCAGGGTACTAACTATGGCTACACCTTC.

This clonotype was counted at least ten times. The V gene is TRBV4-3, the J gene TRBJ1-4, with a tentative D call TRBD1 (5 bases). The CDR3 covers 19 residues. Looked up from germline, CDR1 is LGHNA and CDR2 is YSLEER. Trimming took 0 bases from V and 0 from J, leaving 17 bases between them. CDR3 sequence reads: CASSQDWGKGTSTNEKLFF. CDR3 in DNA: TGCGCCAGCAGCCAAGATTGGGGGAAGGGTACTTCAACTAATGAAAAACTGTTTTTT.

This clonotype was seen many times. V usage is TRBV5-1 and J usage is TRBJ1-6; D gene ambiguous. Per germline, CDR1 SGHRS and CDR2 YFSETQ. The V and J ends lost 5 bases and 0 bases respectively, with 9 bases between them. The CDR3 has 15 residues. Here the CDR3 DNA reads TGCGCCAGCAGTACCGCGAGCTCCTATAATTCACCCCTCCACTTT. Amino acid sequence: CASSTASSYNSPLHF. The full variable domain, with the rest looked up from reference TRBV5-1 and TRBJ1-6, is KAGVTQTPRYLIKTRGQQVTLSCSPISGHRSVSWYQQTPGQGLQFLFEYFSETQRNKGNFPGRFSGRQFSNSRSEMNVSTLELGDSALYLCASSTASSYNSPLHFGNGTRLTVT.

This clonotype was detected many times. The chain has TRBV11-2 and TRBJ2-3, with 12 bases aligning to TRBD1. Germline assignment: CDR1 SGHAT and CDR2 FQNNGV. This CDR3 is 17 amino acids long. V lost 5 bases to trimming and J lost 7 bases; unmatched junction nucleotides: 13. The CDR3 coding sequence is TGTGCCAGCAGCCCCAACTACCGGGACAGGGGGCGGTATACGCAGTATTTT. It codes for CASSPNYRDRGRYTQYF. The full variable domain, its missing parts supplied by reference TRBV11-2 and TRBJ2-3, is EAGVAQSPRYKIIEKRQSVAFWCNPISGHATLYWYQQILGQGPKLLIQFQNNGVVDDSQLPKDRFSAERLKGVDSTLKIQPAKLEDSAVYLCASSPNYRDRGRYTQYFGPGTRLTVL.

This clonotype was recorded at least ten times. The rearrangement uses TRBV6-1 and TRBJ2-1; the match to TRBD2 covers 7 bases. The length of the CDR3 is 17 residues. The germline V gene encodes CDR1 MNHNS and CDR2 SASEGT. V gave up 4 bases and J gave up 6 bases; unmatched junction bases: 15. In DNA, the CDR3 is TGTGCCAGCAGTGCCGGGATTGGACTAGGGCTAAGCAATGAGCAGTTCTTC. Translating it yields CASSAGIGLGLSNEQFF.

This clonotype was observed at least ten times. This chain joins TRBV30 and TRBJ1-5; D is unresolved. Germline V gives CDR1 GTSNPN, CDR2 SVGIG (reference sequence). The germline V and J ends were trimmed by 2 bases and 8 bases, with 13 bases remaining between them. This CDR3 has 13 residues. The CDR3 DNA is TGTGCCTGGAGTCTCCTTCCCCAGGAGCCCCAGCATTTT. This encodes CAWSLLPQEPQHF.

This clonotype was seen repeatedly, ten times or more. This rearrangement joins TRBV7-2 to TRBJ2-4; 7 nucleotides align to TRBD2. V shed 5 bases, J shed 0 bases, and the junction held 7 bases outside the gene matches. The CDR3 spans 16 residues. From germline, CDR1 is SGHTA and CDR2 FQGNSA. CDR3 in amino acids: CASSPRLALAKNIQYF. CDR3 sequence (DNA): TGTGCCAGCAGCCCCCGACTAGCCCTAGCCAAAAACATTCAGTACTTC.

This clonotype has more than one count but fewer than ten. The chain is built from TRBV7-2 and TRBJ2-1; TRBD2 might be the D (7 bases). CDR3 length: 15 residues. V was cut by 4 bases and J by 8 bases, with 18 bases left in between. The germline CDR1 and CDR2 sequences are SGHTA and FQGNSA. CDR3 residues: CASSWGGPRGDEQFF. The CDR3 DNA reads TGTGCCAGCAGCTGGGGGGGACCCAGGGGCGATGAGCAGTTCTTC.

This clonotype was seen ten or more times. The chain links TRBV27 to TRBJ1-6, with TRBD1 identical over 8 bases. The V segment lost 6 bases and the J segment 6 bases; nucleotides outside the gene matches: 10. Germline assignment: CDR1 MNHEY and CDR2 SMNVEV (reference sequence). CDR3 size: 16 residues. DNA for the CDR3: TGTGCCAGCAGAACAGCCGACAGGGGCTCTAATTCACCCCTCCACTTT. Translated, it gives CASRTADRGSNSPLHF.

This clonotype was seen a few times. V usage is TRBV12-3 or TRBV12-4 and J usage is TRBJ1-1; D not certain. This CDR3 spans 14 amino acids. V lost 1 base to trimming and J lost 2 bases, with 8 bases between them. The CDR3 DNA follows: TGTGCCAGCAGTTTAGTCAGGAGTAACACTGAAGCTTTCTTT. Translated: CASSLVRSNTEAFF.

V usage is TRBV5-5 and J usage is TRBJ1-3; D call uncertain. This CDR3 has 13 amino acids. Germline CDR1 is SGHKS and CDR2 is YYEKEE (reference sequence). Trimming removed 4 bases from V and 10 bases from J, with 15 bases in between. CDR3 in DNA: TGTGCCAGCAGCATCGACCGGGATCCGACCATATATTTT. It specifies CASSIDRDPTIYF.

This clonotype has a count of ten or more. This chain joins TRBV6-6 and TRBJ2-3, with D uncertain. The CDR3 has 16 amino acids. Germline V lookup: CDR1 MNHNY, CDR2 SVGAGI (reference sequence). V was clipped by 7 bases and J by 0 bases, with 17 bases between them. The CDR3: CASIPRETASTDTQYF. The CDR3 DNA sequence: TGTGCCAGCATTCCTCGAGAGACTGCTAGCACAGATACGCAGTATTTT.

This clonotype was seen repeatedly, ten times or more. This chain joins TRBV4-2 and TRBJ2-2; no clear D gene. CDR3 length: 11 amino acids. V was pared by 1 base and J by 9 bases, with 3 bases between. Germline V lookup: CDR1 LGHNA, CDR2 YNFKEQ. This CDR3 reads CASSQGRELFF. CDR3 sequence (DNA): TGTGCCAGCAGCCAAGGACGGGAGCTGTTTTTT.

This clonotype was observed at least ten times. This sequence joins TRBV27 and TRBJ2-3; maybe TRBD1 (6 bases). V lost 2 bases and J lost 7, with 10 bases in between. This CDR3 is built from 13 residues. In germline, CDR1 is MNHEY, CDR2 SMNVEV (reference sequence). Written as DNA, the CDR3 is TGTGCCAGCAGTTTACCGGGACAACATACGCAGTATTTT. Translating it yields CASSLPGQHTQYF.

This rearrangement joins TRBV5-6 to TRBJ2-3; 8 bases are shared with TRBD1. Germline trimming cut 1 base from V and 0 bases from J; bases unmatched to any gene: 4. Germline CDR1 is SGHDT and CDR2 is YYEEEE. The CDR3 has 16 amino acids. Here the CDR3 reads CASSLSHRGSTDTQYF. The CDR3 bases are TGTGCCAGCAGCTTGTCGCACAGGGGGAGCACAGATACGCAGTATTTT.

This clonotype was seen a few times. The chain is built from TRBV2 and TRBJ2-1; 7 positions match TRBD1. The V gene's germline CDR1 is SNHLY and CDR2 FYNNEI. This CDR3 comprises 14 residues. The V gene end was trimmed by 5 bases and the J gene end by 6 bases; junction bases not matched to a gene: 7. The DNA for the CDR3 is TGTGCCAGCAGTCGGGACAGCTCACTCAATGAGCAGTTCTTC. Translating it yields CASSRDSSLNEQFF.